This T cell receptor beta chain was sequenced during a study of graft-versus-host responses after intestinal transplantation. This clone turned up a few times. As yet, its antigen is unknown. Deletions cut 3 bases from V and 1 base from J, with 6 bases between. In germline, CDR1 is SGHTA, CDR2 FQGNSA. The CDR3 is 13 amino acids. Points from the study as a whole: Those patients showing graft-donor T cell macrochimerism displayed high graft-versus-host to host-versus-graft clonal ratios in allografts.

Generated by immunoSEQ multiplex PCR, the TCRdb table keeps only in-frame clones and is missing some. The sample records 40,000 to 55,000 clones, approximately 84% being singletons. This sequence originates from a human donor who was the organ donor for an intestinal transplant. The chain has TRBV7-2 and TRBJ2-5; D call uncertain. The material was unstimulated CD4+ T cells sorted from spleen or lymph node cells, obtained before transplant. Here the CDR3 reads CASSLRIQETQYF. DNA of the CDR3: TGTGCCAGCAGCTTGAGGATCCAAGAGACCCAGTACTTC.